These T cell receptor beta chains were read from a single sample in a study of OX40 agonist ivuxolimab in advanced cancers. The assay was immunoSEQ multiplex PCR, and TCRdb's table has in-frame clones only and misses some. The sample consists of tens of thousands of clones, 92% of them appearing once. This specimen was CD4+ or CD8+ T cells sorted from blood, taken in a trial of the OX40 agonist ivuxolimab. Every receptor here comes from an adult with an advanced solid tumor such as melanoma, head and neck, liver or kidney cancer. The CDR3 runs from the conserved cysteine through the conserved F or W. The D gene is left open where the match is weak. Rows may omit the clone size; those that give it use once, few, many or a size class.

d_call,j_call,clone_size,v_call,cdr3_aa,cdr3_nt
-,TRBJ2-1,-,TRBV15,CATSRATGTSYNEQFF,TGTGCCACCAGCAGAGCTACCGGGACTTCCTACAATGAGCAGTTCTTC
TRBD2,TRBJ2-2,-,TRBV19,CASRPGLVTGELFF,TGTGCCAGTAGGCCGGGACTAGTGACCGGGGAGCTGTTTTTT
TRBD1,TRBJ2-3,-,TRBV5-6,CASSWTGTVTLVRTDTQYF,TGTGCCAGCAGCTGGACCGGGACAGTCACATTAGTTCGCACAGATACGCAGTATTTT
TRBD2,TRBJ2-1,-,TRBV19,CARERGRYNEQFF,TGTGCCAGAGAGCGGGGTAGGTACAATGAGCAGTTCTTC
-,TRBJ1-1,-,TRBV5-1,CASSFTDRNTEAFF,TGCGCCAGCAGCTTCACCGACAGGAACACTGAAGCTTTCTTT
-,TRBJ1-4,-,TRBV9,CASSVGNLNEKLFF,TGTGCCAGCAGCGTAGGGAATTTAAATGAAAAACTGTTTTTT
TRBD1,TRBJ1-5,-,TRBV5-1,CASSAGQGVNQPQHF,TGCGCCAGCAGCGCCGGACAGGGGGTAAATCAGCCCCAGCATTTT
-,TRBJ1-2,-,TRBV19,CASSSSTGGSYGYTF,TGTGCCAGTAGTTCCTCGACGGGAGGGAGCTATGGCTACACCTTC
-,TRBJ2-3,-,TRBV10-1,CASSIGGTTDTQYF,TGCGCCAGCAGTATAGGGGGGACCACAGATACGCAGTATTTT
TRBD1,TRBJ1-1,-,TRBV6-5,CASRDRATEAFF,TGTGCCAGCCGGGACAGGGCGACTGAAGCTTTCTTT
-,TRBJ2-4,-,TRBV10-2,CASNEGQNIQYF,TGCGCCAGCAACGAGGGACAAAACATTCAGTACTTC
-,TRBJ2-7,few,TRBV7-2,CASSLGPSNEQYF,TGTGCCAGCAGCTTAGGACCTTCCAACGAGCAGTACTTC
-,TRBJ1-6,-,TRBV5-1,CASSLVGGNNSPLHF,TGCGCCAGCAGCTTGGTTGGAGGGAATAATTCACCCCTCCACTTT
TRBD2,TRBJ2-5,-,TRBV5-1,CASSPSRTSGGQETQYF,TGCGCCAGCAGCCCCTCACGGACTAGCGGGGGACAAGAGACCCAGTACTTC
-,TRBJ1-1,-,TRBV5-4,CASSLFQRNTEAFF,TGTGCCAGCAGCTTGTTTCAGAGAAACACTGAAGCTTTCTTT
-,TRBJ1-6,-,TRBV30,CAWGGLYPSPLHF,TGTGCCTGGGGTGGACTGTATCCTTCACCCCTCCACTTT
TRBD1,TRBJ1-1,-,TRBV6-5,CASSALQGRDTEAFF,TGTGCCAGCAGTGCGCTACAGGGGCGGGACACTGAAGCTTTCTTT
-,TRBJ2-1,-,TRBV5-1,CASSFTVVTSTSEQFF,TGCGCCAGCAGCTTCACCGTGGTTACTAGTACCTCCGAGCAGTTCTTC
TRBD1,TRBJ2-5,-,TRBV2,CASSRQGVGETQYF,TGTGCCAGCAGCAGACAGGGAGTAGGGGAGACCCAGTACTTC
TRBD2,TRBJ2-7,-,TRBV6-1,CASSEGTPGGPYEQYF,TGTGCCAGCAGTGAAGGGACCCCGGGAGGCCCCTACGAGCAGTACTTC
-,TRBJ1-1,-,TRBV7-3,CASSLSRSEAFF,TGTGCCAGCAGCTTATCCCGGTCTGAAGCTTTCTTT
TRBD1,TRBJ2-5,-,TRBV4-1,CASSQVRDRGRGETQYF,TGCGCCAGCAGCCAAGTACGGGACAGGGGGCGCGGGGAGACCCAGTACTTC
TRBD2,TRBJ2-7,-,TRBV7-3,CASSLTSGGAYEQYF,TGTGCCAGCAGCCTTACTAGCGGGGGGGCCTACGAGCAGTACTTC
-,TRBJ1-2,-,TRBV6-1,CASRNDPIGYTF,TGTGCCAGCAGGAACGACCCGATAGGCTACACCTTC
TRBD1,TRBJ2-2,-,TRBV7-9,CASSFYRGRVTGELFF,TGTGCCAGCAGCTTCTACAGGGGGCGAGTCACCGGGGAGCTGTTTTTT
TRBD2,TRBJ2-1,-,TRBV9,CASSPRLAGAYSYNEQFF,TGTGCCAGCAGCCCCCGCCTAGCGGGGGCCTACTCCTACAATGAGCAGTTCTTC
-,TRBJ2-5,-,TRBV5-1,CASSQAGYQETQYF,TGCGCCAGCAGCCAGGCCGGGTACCAAGAGACCCAGTACTTC
-,TRBJ2-5,-,TRBV7-3,CASSRTVQETQYF,TGTGCCAGCAGCCGGACAGTTCAAGAGACCCAGTACTTC
TRBD1,TRBJ1-1,-,TRBV5-4,CASSERGTGRTEAFF,TGTGCCAGCAGCGAACGCGGGACAGGGCGGACTGAAGCTTTCTTT
-,TRBJ1-4,-,TRBV6-5,CASSSIQGGEKLFF,TGTGCCAGCAGCTCGATACAGGGCGGTGAAAAACTGTTTTTT
-,TRBJ2-5,-,TRBV30,CAWSDLETQYF,TGTGCCTGGAGTGATTTGGAGACCCAGTACTTC
-,TRBJ1-5,once,TRBV19,CASIFRSETSNQPQHF,TGTGCCAGTATCTTCCGGTCCGAAACGAGCAATCAGCCCCAGCATTTT
-,TRBJ1-2,once,TRBV19,CASSKGTNYGYTF,TGTGCCAGTAGTAAGGGCACTAACTATGGCTACACCTTC
-,TRBJ1-4,-,TRBV30,CAWSGAGLGEKLFF,TGTGCCTGGAGTGGGGCAGGGTTGGGTGAAAAACTGTTTTTT
TRBD2,TRBJ2-1,-,TRBV6-5,CASSSTSALGGEQFF,TGTGCCAGCAGTTCAACTAGCGCACTTGGGGGTGAGCAGTTCTTC
TRBD1,TRBJ2-2,-,TRBV5-1,CASSSGTGLTGELFF,TGCGCCAGCAGCTCCGGGACAGGACTTACCGGGGAGCTGTTTTTT
-,TRBJ1-2,-,TRBV30,CAWSVGGLYGYTF,TGTGCCTGGAGTGTAGGGGGGCTTTATGGCTACACCTTC
-,TRBJ2-5,-,TRBV5-4,CASSPRGGEQETQYF,TGTGCCAGCAGTCCGAGAGGGGGGGAACAAGAGACCCAGTACTTC
TRBD1,TRBJ2-7,few,TRBV5-4,CASSPTGHEQYF,TGTGCCAGCAGCCCGACAGGGCACGAGCAGTACTTC
-,TRBJ2-7,-,TRBV7-3,CASSPQGRDEQYF,TGTGCCAGCAGCCCCCAGGGTCGGGACGAGCAGTACTTC
TRBD1,TRBJ2-1,-,TRBV7-3,CASSLMSQTGTGGKFF,TGTGCCAGCAGCTTAATGTCTCAAACAGGGACAGGGGGGAAGTTCTTC
TRBD1,TRBJ2-3,-,TRBV19,CASSIRDRGTDTQYF,TGTGCCAGTAGTATAAGGGACAGGGGCACAGATACGCAGTATTTT
TRBD2,TRBJ2-7,-,TRBV7-3,CASSRGTSGLSYEQYF,TGTGCCAGCTCCCGAGGGACTAGCGGGTTGTCCTACGAGCAGTACTTC
TRBD2,TRBJ2-3,-,TRBV10-2,CASSGLTSGGGPSTDTQYF,TGCGCCAGCAGTGGGCTGACTAGCGGGGGGGGGCCTAGCACAGATACGCAGTATTTT
-,TRBJ1-2,-,TRBV6-1,CASSGQTINYGYTF,TGTGCCAGCAGTGGACAGACCATTAACTATGGCTACACCTTC
-,TRBJ1-5,-,TRBV6-5,CASSEPGEQPQHF,TGTGCCAGCAGTGAGCCAGGGGAGCAGCCCCAGCATTTT
-,TRBJ2-5,-,TRBV19,CASSTGTEQETQYF,TGTGCCAGTAGTACCGGGACCGAACAAGAGACCCAGTACTTC
-,TRBJ2-5,-,TRBV30,CAWDGGAETQYF,TGTGCCTGGGACGGGGGCGCGGAGACCCAGTACTTC
TRBD1,TRBJ2-7,-,TRBV6-5,CASSDTGTGGYEQYF,TGTGCCAGCAGCGATACCGGGACAGGGGGCTACGAGCAGTACTTC
-,TRBJ1-1,-,TRBV30,CAWADSWGWETEAFF,TGTGCCTGGGCCGATTCGTGGGGGTGGGAAACTGAAGCTTTCTTT
TRBD2,TRBJ2-3,-,TRBV19,CASQPMWGGTIFSTDTQYF,TGTGCCAGCCAACCAATGTGGGGAGGGACGATTTTTAGCACAGATACGCAGTATTTT
-,TRBJ2-5,-,TRBV11-2,CASSPRDIPTQYF,TGTGCCAGCAGCCCGCGGGATATTCCGACCCAGTACTTC
TRBD1,TRBJ1-2,-,TRBV27,CASSRITNTGGGGYTF,TGTGCCAGCAGTCGTATTACTAACACAGGGGGCGGCGGCTACACCTTC
-,TRBJ2-5,-,TRBV5-1,CASSLTQETQYF,TGCGCCAGCAGCTTAACACAAGAGACCCAGTACTTC
TRBD1,TRBJ1-1,-,TRBV6-6,CASSYGTGLGTEAFF,TGTGCCAGCAGTTACGGGACAGGGTTGGGCACTGAAGCTTTCTTT